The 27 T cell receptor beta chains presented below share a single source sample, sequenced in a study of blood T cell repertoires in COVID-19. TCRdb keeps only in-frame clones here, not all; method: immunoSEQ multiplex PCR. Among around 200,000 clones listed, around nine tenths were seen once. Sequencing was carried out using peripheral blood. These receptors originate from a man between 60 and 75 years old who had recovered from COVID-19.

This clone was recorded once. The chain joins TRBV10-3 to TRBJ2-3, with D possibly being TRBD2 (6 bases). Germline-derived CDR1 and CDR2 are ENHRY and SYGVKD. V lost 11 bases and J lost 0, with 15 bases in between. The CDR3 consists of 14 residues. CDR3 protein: CASGGAGSTDTQYF. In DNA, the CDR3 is TGTGCCTCGGGCGGGGCTGGAAGCACAGATACGCAGTATTTT.

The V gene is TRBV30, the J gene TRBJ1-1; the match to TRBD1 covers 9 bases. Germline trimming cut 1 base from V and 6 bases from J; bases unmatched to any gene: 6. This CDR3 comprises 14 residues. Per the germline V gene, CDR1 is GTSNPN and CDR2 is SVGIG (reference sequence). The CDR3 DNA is TGTGCCTGGAGTGACTTGACAGGGGGTGCTGAAGCTTTCTTT. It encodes CAWSDLTGGAEAFF.

CDR3 amino acids: CASSQALGGDTQYF. For the CDR3, the DNA is TGCGCCAGCAGCCAAGCTCTAGGGGGAGATACGCAGTATTTT. The chain employs TRBV4-3 and TRBJ2-3; maybe TRBD1 (6 bases). Looked up from germline, CDR1 is LGHNA and CDR2 is YSLEER. Trimming took off 1 base at V and 5 bases at J, with 10 bases between the two ends. This CDR3 spans 14 amino acids.

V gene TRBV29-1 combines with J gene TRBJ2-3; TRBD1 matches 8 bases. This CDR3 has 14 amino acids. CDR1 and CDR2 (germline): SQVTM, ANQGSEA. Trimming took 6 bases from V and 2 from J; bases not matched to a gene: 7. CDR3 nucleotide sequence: TGCAGCGTGGAGGGACAGGCCAACACAGATACGCAGTATTTT. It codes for CSVEGQANTDTQYF.

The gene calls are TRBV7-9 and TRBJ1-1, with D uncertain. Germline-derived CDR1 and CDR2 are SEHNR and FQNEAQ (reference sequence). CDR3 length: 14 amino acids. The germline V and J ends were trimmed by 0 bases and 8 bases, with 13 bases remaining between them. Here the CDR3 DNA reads TGTGCCAGCAGCTTAGCCGGCAGGCCTCTAGAAGCTTTCTTT. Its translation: CASSLAGRPLEAFF.

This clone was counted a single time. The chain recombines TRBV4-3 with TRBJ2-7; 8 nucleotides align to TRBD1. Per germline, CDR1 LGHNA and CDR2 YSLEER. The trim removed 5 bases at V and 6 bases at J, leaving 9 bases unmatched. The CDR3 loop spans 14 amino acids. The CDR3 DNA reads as TGCGCCAGCAGCTTTGGACAGGGAGTATTCGAGCAGTACTTC. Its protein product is CASSFGQGVFEQYF.

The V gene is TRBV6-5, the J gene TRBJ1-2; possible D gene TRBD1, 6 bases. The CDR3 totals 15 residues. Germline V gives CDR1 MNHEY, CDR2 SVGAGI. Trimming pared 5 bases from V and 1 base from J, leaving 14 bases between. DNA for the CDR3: TGTGCCAGCAGTCCCCCGGGACAAATTAACTATGGCTACACCTTC. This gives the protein CASSPPGQINYGYTF.

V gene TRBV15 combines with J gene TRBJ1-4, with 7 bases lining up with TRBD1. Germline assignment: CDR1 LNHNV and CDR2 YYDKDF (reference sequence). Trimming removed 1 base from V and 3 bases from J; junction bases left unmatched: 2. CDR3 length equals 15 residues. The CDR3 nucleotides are TGTGCCACCAGCAGAGCGGGACAGCCTAATGAAAAACTGTTTTTT. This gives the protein CATSRAGQPNEKLFF.

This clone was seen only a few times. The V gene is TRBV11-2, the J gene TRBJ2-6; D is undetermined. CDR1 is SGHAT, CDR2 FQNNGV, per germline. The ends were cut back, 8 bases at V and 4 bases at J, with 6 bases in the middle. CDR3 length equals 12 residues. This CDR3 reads CASSGGANVLTF. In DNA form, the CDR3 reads TGTGCCAGCTCCGGGGGGGCCAACGTCCTGACTTTC.

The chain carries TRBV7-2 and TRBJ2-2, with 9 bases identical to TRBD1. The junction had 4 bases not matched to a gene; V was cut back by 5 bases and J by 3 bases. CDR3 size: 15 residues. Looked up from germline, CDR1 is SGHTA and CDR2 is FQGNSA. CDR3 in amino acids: CASSGGQGYTGELFF. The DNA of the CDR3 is TGTGCCAGCAGCGGCGGACAGGGGTACACCGGGGAGCTGTTTTTT.

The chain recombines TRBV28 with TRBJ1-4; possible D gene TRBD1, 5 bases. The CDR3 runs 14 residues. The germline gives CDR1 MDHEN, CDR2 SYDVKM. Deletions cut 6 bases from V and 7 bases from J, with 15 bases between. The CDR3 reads CASSAPGRVEKLFF. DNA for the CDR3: TGTGCCAGCAGCGCCCCGGGCAGGGTTGAAAAACTGTTTTTT.

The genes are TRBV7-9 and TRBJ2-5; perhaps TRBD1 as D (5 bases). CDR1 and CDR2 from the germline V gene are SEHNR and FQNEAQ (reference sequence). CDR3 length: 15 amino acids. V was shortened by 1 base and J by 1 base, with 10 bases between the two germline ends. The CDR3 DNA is TGTGCCAGCAGCTTAGGAAGCAGGGCCCAAGAGACCCAGTACTTC. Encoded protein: CASSLGSRAQETQYF.

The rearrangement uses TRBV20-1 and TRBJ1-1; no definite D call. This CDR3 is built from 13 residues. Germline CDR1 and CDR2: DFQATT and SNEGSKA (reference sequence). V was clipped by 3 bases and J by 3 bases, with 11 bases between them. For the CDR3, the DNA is TGCAGTGCTAGTCGGGGTATCTACACTGAAGCTTTCTTT. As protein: CSASRGIYTEAFF.

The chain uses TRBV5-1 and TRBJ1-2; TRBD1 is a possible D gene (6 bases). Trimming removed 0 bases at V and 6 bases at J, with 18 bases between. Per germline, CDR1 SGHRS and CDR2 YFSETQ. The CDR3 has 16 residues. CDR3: CASSLGQETSLDGYTF. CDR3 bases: TGCGCCAGCAGCTTGGGACAGGAGACTTCCCTTGATGGCTACACCTTC.

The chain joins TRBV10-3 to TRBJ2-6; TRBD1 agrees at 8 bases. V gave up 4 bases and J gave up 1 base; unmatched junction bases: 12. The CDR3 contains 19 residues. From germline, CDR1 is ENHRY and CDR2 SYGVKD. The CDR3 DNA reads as TGTGCCATCAGTGCTGCCCCCGGGACAGGTACTTCTGGGGCCAACGTCCTGACTTTC. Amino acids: CAISAAPGTGTSGANVLTF.

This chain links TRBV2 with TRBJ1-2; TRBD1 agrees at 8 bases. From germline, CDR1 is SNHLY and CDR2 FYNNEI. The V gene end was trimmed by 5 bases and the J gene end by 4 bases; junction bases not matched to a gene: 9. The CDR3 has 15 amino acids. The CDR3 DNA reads TGTGCCAGCAGTTCGGACAGGGCCATACCCTATGGCTACACCTTC. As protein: CASSSDRAIPYGYTF.

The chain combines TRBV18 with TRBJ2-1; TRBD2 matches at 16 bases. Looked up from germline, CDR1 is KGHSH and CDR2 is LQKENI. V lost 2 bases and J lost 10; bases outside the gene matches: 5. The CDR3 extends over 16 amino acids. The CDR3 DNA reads TGTGCCAGCTCACCATCCGGGACTAGCGGGAGGGCCGAGCAGTTCTTC. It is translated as CASSPSGTSGRAEQFF. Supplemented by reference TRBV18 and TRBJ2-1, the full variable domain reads NAGVMQNPRHLVRRRGQEARLRCSPMKGHSHVYWYRQLPEEGLKFMVYLQKENIIDESGMPKERFSAEFPKEGPSILRIQQVVRGDSAAYFCASSPSGTSGRAEQFFGPGTRLTVL.

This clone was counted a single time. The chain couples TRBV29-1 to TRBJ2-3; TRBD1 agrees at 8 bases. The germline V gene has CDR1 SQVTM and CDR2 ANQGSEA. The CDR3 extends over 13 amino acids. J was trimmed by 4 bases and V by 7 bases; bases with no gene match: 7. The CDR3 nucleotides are TGCAGCGGGGGACAGGCAATGTCAGATACGCAGTATTTT. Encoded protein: CSGGQAMSDTQYF.

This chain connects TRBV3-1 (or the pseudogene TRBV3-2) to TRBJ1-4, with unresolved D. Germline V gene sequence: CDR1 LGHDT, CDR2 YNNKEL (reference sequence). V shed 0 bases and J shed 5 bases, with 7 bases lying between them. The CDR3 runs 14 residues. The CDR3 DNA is TGTGCCAGCAGCCAAGAAATAGCAAATGAAAAACTGTTTTTT. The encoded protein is CASSQEIANEKLFF.

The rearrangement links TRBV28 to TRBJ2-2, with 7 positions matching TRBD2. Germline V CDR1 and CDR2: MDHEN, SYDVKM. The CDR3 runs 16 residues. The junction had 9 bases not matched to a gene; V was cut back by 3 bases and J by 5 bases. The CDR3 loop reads CASSLDGLAATGELFF. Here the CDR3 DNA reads TGTGCCAGCAGTTTGGATGGGCTAGCGGCGACCGGGGAGCTGTTTTTT.

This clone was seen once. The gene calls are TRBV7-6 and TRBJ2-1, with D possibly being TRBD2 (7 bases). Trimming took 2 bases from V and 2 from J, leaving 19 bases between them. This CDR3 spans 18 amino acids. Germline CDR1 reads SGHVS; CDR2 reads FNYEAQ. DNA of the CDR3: TGTGCCAGCAGCTTAATGGCGGGGCGGGGGCAGACCTACAATGAGCAGTTCTTC. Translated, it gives CASSLMAGRGQTYNEQFF.

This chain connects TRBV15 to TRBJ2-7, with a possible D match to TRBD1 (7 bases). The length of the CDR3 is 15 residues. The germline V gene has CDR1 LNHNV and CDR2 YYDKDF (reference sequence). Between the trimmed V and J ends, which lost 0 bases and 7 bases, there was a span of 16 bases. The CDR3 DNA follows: TGTGCCACCAGCAGAGATCCGGAGGGGGCGTCTGAGCAGTACTTC. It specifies CATSRDPEGASEQYF.

The CDR3 DNA is TGTGCCAGTAGTATGGGCCAGGGGGCTAACCAGCCCCAGCATTTT. This sequence encodes CASSMGQGANQPQHF. The chain carries TRBV19 and TRBJ1-5; TRBD1 matches 8 bases. Germline lookup yields CDR1 LNHDA and CDR2 SQIVND (reference sequence). There are 15 residues in the CDR3. V shed 3 bases and J 7 bases; nucleotides not matched to a gene: 8.

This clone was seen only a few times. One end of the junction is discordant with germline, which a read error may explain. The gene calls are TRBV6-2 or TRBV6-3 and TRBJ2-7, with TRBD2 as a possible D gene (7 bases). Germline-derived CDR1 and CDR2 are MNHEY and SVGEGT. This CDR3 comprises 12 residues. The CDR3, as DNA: TGTGCCAGCAGTTGGGAAGGGGGGGCCCCGAACTTC. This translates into CASSWEGGAPNF.

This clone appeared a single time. The CDR3 sequence: CASSFRWQGAFGANVLTF. CDR3 DNA sequence: TGTGCCAGCAGCTTCAGGTGGCAGGGGGCCTTTGGGGCCAACGTCCTGACTTTC. The chain joins TRBV7-2 to TRBJ2-6; 8 bases fit TRBD1. Germline V gene lookup returns CDR1 SGHTA and CDR2 FQGNSA. J was trimmed by 3 bases and V by 3 bases; bases with no gene match: 10. This CDR3 spans 18 amino acids.

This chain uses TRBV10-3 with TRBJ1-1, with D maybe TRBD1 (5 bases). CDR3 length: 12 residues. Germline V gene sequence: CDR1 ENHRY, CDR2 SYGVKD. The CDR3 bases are TGTGCGACGACGGGACTTAACACTGAAGCTTTCTTT. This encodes CATTGLNTEAFF.

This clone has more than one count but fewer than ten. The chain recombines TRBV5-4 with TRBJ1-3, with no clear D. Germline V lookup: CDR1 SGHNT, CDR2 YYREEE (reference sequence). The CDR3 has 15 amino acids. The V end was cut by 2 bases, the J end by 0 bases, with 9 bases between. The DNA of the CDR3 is TGTGCCAGCAGCTTAGGACTTGACTCTGGAAACACCATATATTTT. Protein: CASSLGLDSGNTIYF. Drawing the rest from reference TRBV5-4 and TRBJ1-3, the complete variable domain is ETGVTQSPTHLIKTRGQQVTLRCSSQSGHNTVSWYQQALGQGPQFIFQYYREEENGRGNFPPRFSGLQFPNYSSELNVNALELDDSALYLCASSLGLDSGNTIYFGEGSWLTVV.